This TCR beta chain was recorded in a study of shared clonotypes between healthy human individuals. Regarding the study as a whole: Some clonotypes were shared by all four sorted-subset donors, while others were not shared. The non-shared ones had lower generation probabilities than the shared ones.

Deletions cut 5 bases from V and 10 bases from J, with 26 bases between. The CDR3 is made up of 16 amino acids. Germline values: CDR1 SGHTA, CDR2 FQGNSA. Points on this clone: Its cognate antigen is unknown.

Researchers partitioned CD4+ cells into CD45RA+ naive and CD45RA-negative memory subsets. Clones were sequenced by immunoSEQ multiplex PCR, and TCRdb holds only the in-frame ones, with some missing. In the table there are about 1,500,000 clones, over 95% of which are singletons. Material for sequencing was naive CD4+ T cells sorted from blood. Subset meaning: CD45RA+ positively selected. The chain combines TRBV7-2 with TRBJ1-2; D possibly corresponds to TRBD1 (6 bases). The sequence was collected from a man aged 25 to 40 in good health. CDR3 amino acids: CASSTPWGEGVVDYTF. In DNA, the CDR3 is TGTGCCAGCAGCACCCCCTGGGGGGAGGGGGTAGTGGACTACACCTTC.